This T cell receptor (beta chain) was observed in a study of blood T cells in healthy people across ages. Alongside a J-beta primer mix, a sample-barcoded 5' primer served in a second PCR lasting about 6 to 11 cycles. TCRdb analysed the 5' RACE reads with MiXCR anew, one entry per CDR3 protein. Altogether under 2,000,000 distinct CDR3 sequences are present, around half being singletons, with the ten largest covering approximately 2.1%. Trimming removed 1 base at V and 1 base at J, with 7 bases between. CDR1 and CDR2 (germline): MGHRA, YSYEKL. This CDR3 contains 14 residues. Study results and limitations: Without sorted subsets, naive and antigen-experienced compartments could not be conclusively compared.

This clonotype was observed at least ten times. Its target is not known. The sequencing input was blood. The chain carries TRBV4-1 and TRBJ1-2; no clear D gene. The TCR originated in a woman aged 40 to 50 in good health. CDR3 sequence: CASSQVPDNYGYTF. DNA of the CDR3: TGCGCCAGCAGCCAAGTCCCCGATAACTATGGCTACACCTTC.